Below are 16 T cell receptor beta chains sequenced from a single sample in a study of shared clonotypes between healthy human individuals. Assay used: immunoSEQ multiplex PCR; TCRdb lists only in-frame clones, some missing. The sample lists 2 million to 2.5 million clones; roughly 93% were seen once. Material: naive CD4+ T cells from PBMCs. The subset was: CD45RA+ positively selected. These receptors all come from a man younger than 30 in good health. Some clones in this sample may be carry-over from other donors' samples.

CDR3 loop: CASNRGALNTEAFF. In nucleotides, the CDR3 is TGTGCCAGCAATCGGGGGGCCTTGAACACTGAAGCTTTCTTT. J is TRBJ1-1 and V is TRBV2; D perhaps matches TRBD1 (6 bases). CDR1 and CDR2 from the germline V gene are SNHLY and FYNNEI. V lost 7 bases to trimming and J lost 0 bases, with 12 bases between them. CDR3 length equals 14 residues.

The gene calls are TRBV5-4 and TRBJ2-2; possibly TRBD1 or TRBD2 for D (6 bases each). The CDR3 totals 16 residues. CDR1 SGHNT and CDR2 YYREEE come from the germline V gene (reference sequence). Trimming cost V 3 bases and J 7 bases, with 19 bases left between them. The CDR3 loop reads CASSSPGGGKIGELFF. The CDR3 DNA follows: TGTGCCAGCAGCTCCCCCGGGGGCGGGAAGATCGGGGAGCTGTTTTTT.

This clone was observed once. V gene TRBV10-3 combines with J gene TRBJ2-3; D remains unclear. Germline assignment: CDR1 ENHRY and CDR2 SYGVKD. This CDR3 region has 15 residues. V lost 0 bases and J lost 0, with 7 bases in between. The CDR3 DNA reads as TGTGCCATCAGTGAGTCTGTGGACAGCACAGATACGCAGTATTTT. This encodes CAISESVDSTDTQYF.

The V call is TRBV7-2, the J call TRBJ2-1; TRBD2 is a possible D gene (7 bases). There are 15 residues in the CDR3. Trimming took off 5 bases at V and 9 bases at J, with 20 bases between the two ends. In germline, CDR1 is SGHTA, CDR2 FQGNSA. CDR3 sequence (DNA): TGTGCCAGCAGCCCGACGACTGGGGGAGGGGGTGAGCAGTTCTTC. As protein: CASSPTTGGGGEQFF.

The chain uses TRBV9 and TRBJ2-5, with 7 bases identical to TRBD2. Trimming cost V 7 bases and J 5 bases; bases outside gene matches: 11. Per the germline V gene, CDR1 is SGDLS and CDR2 is YYNGEE. This CDR3 contains 14 residues. CDR3 sequence (DNA): TGTGCCAGCGGGCCAGTGGGGGGGGTGGAGACCCAGTACTTC. Its protein is CASGPVGGVETQYF.

This chain uses TRBV25-1 with TRBJ1-6; D perhaps matches TRBD1 (5 bases). Germline V gene data show CDR1 as MGHDK and CDR2 as SYGVNS. The ends were cut back, 6 bases at V and 6 bases at J, with 12 bases in the middle. This CDR3 spans 14 amino acids. The CDR3 sequence: CASSRAQGNSPLHF. The DNA of the CDR3 is TGTGCCAGCAGCCGGGCGCAGGGTAATTCACCCCTCCACTTT.

V and J are TRBV19 and TRBJ2-1, with 11 bases identical to TRBD2. CDR3 length: 16 residues. After removal of 4 bases from V and 2 bases from J, the junction contained 4 bases not matched to a gene. The V gene's germline CDR1 is LNHDA and CDR2 SQIVND (reference sequence). The CDR3 DNA reads as TGTGCCAGTAGTAGGCAGGGACTAGCGGCCTACAATGAGCAGTTCTTC. Protein sequence: CASSRQGLAAYNEQFF. Full variable domain (remainder filled in from reference TRBV19 and TRBJ2-1): DGGITQSPKYLFRKEGQNVTLSCEQNLNHDAMYWYRQDPGQGLRLIYYSQIVNDFQKGDIAEGYSVSREKKESFPLTVTSAQKNPTAFYLCASSRQGLAAYNEQFFGPGTRLTVL.

This clone was seen only once. The CDR3 reads CASSEEGTGGEKLFF. Written as DNA, the CDR3 is TGTGCCAGCAGTGAAGAGGGGACAGGGGGTGAAAAACTGTTTTTT. The chain links TRBV2 to TRBJ1-4; 11 bases map to TRBD1. Per the germline V gene, CDR1 is SNHLY and CDR2 is FYNNEI. With 1 base clipped from V and 7 bases from J, the junction kept 2 bases outside the gene matches. The CDR3 loop spans 15 amino acids.

The chain combines TRBV2 with TRBJ2-7; D might be TRBD2 (7 bases). The germline gives CDR1 SNHLY, CDR2 FYNNEI. Trimming removed 3 bases from V and 0 bases from J, with 18 bases in between. This CDR3 region has 17 residues. The CDR3: CASSDPRGGGNSYEQYF. The CDR3 DNA is TGTGCCAGCAGTGATCCCCGAGGGGGGGGCAACTCCTACGAGCAGTACTTC. Combining the CDR3 with reference TRBV2 and TRBJ2-7 gives the whole variable domain EPEVTQTPSHQVTQMGQEVILRCVPISNHLYFYWYRQILGQKVEFLVSFYNNEISEKSEIFDDQFSVERPDGSNFTLKIRSTKLEDSAMYFCASSDPRGGGNSYEQYFGPGTRLTVT.

Worth noting for this clone: Other DNA sequences in this sample translate to the same CDR3. The rearrangement joins TRBV29-1 to TRBJ2-1, with 10 bases lining up with TRBD2. The J segment lost 5 bases and the V segment lost 6 bases, leaving 7 bases of the junction unmatched. The CDR3 is made up of 14 amino acids. Germline-derived CDR1 and CDR2 are SQVTM and ANQGSEA. The CDR3 reads CSVRRLAGDNEQFF. CDR3 in DNA: TGCAGCGTCAGGCGGCTAGCGGGAGACAATGAGCAGTTCTTC.

Here the CDR3 reads CASTRTGGGREQYF. The CDR3 DNA sequence: TGTGCCAGTACCCGGACAGGGGGAGGTCGCGAGCAGTACTTC. The chain carries TRBV19 and TRBJ2-7; 10 positions agree with TRBD1. The V gene's germline CDR1 is LNHDA and CDR2 SQIVND (reference sequence). V gave up 7 bases and J gave up 6 bases; unmatched junction bases: 9. The CDR3 extends over 14 amino acids.

The V call is TRBV14, the J call TRBJ2-7, with D perhaps matching TRBD1 (7 bases). The length of the CDR3 is 13 residues. Per germline, CDR1 SGHDN and CDR2 FVKESK. V dropped 3 bases and J dropped 6 bases, with 12 bases sitting between them. CDR3 DNA: TGTGCCAGCAGCCAGGCAGGGGGGTCCGAGCAGTACTTC. Translating it yields CASSQAGGSEQYF.

Notes on this clone: Other DNA sequences in this sample translate to the same CDR3. V usage is TRBV27 and J usage is TRBJ2-1; 7 bases match TRBD2. The germline V gene encodes CDR1 MNHEY and CDR2 SMNVEV (reference sequence). The CDR3 has 15 residues. The V and J ends lost 2 bases and 4 bases, in that order; junction bases with no gene match: 5. CDR3 amino acids: CASSLGLADYNEQFF. The CDR3 nucleotides are TGTGCCAGCAGTTTAGGTCTAGCGGATTACAATGAGCAGTTCTTC.

The chain combines TRBV28 with TRBJ2-5, with D uncertain. Germline CDR1 and CDR2: MDHEN and SYDVKM. The CDR3 contains 13 residues. The ends were cut back, 4 bases at V and 1 base at J, with 7 bases in the middle. CDR3 protein: CASSSTAQETQYF. In nucleotides, the CDR3 is TGTGCCAGCAGTTCGACCGCCCAAGAGACCCAGTACTTC.

V and J are TRBV27 and TRBJ2-7; D gene uncertain. The CDR3 spans 13 residues. The germline V and J ends were trimmed by 1 base and 3 bases, with 7 bases remaining between them. Germline V gives CDR1 MNHEY, CDR2 SMNVEV (reference sequence). This chain's CDR3 is CASSLLVNYEQYF. Here the CDR3 DNA reads TGTGCCAGCAGTTTATTGGTCAACTACGAGCAGTACTTC.

The chain recombines TRBV19 with TRBJ2-3; TRBD2 aligns across 11 bases. The CDR3 is 16 residues long. Germline CDR1 is LNHDA and CDR2 is SQIVND (reference sequence). V trimming: 3 bases; J trimming: 1 base; junction bases outside the gene matches: 3. This chain's CDR3 is CASSIQLAGGTDTQYF. The CDR3 coding sequence is TGTGCCAGTAGTATCCAACTAGCGGGAGGCACAGATACGCAGTATTTT.